These 22 T cell receptor beta chains share one sample of origin, sequenced in a study of T cells in Graves' hyperthyroidism and ophthalmopathy. TCR beta CDR3 region amplification was performed from RNA transcripts. The HTBI primer set served for first-round RT-PCR of the TCR CDR3. TCRdb re-derived calls from the multiplex PCR reads in MiXCR, one entry per CDR3 protein. The sample has about 570,000 distinct CDR3 sequences, roughly 46% seen once. Material for sequencing was peripheral blood or thyroid tissue (not recorded which). These receptors came from an adult woman with Graves' disease, either hyperthyroidism or ophthalmopathy (not recorded which).

The rearrangement uses TRBV29-1 and TRBJ2-7; D call uncertain. The V gene's germline CDR1 is SQVTM and CDR2 ANQGSEA. The V end lost 6 bases, the J end lost 1 base, and 10 bases lay between the germline ends. The CDR3 is 12 amino acids. CDR3 region: CSVGLSSYEQYF. The CDR3 region has the DNA TGCAGCGTAGGTTTAAGTTCCTACGAGCAGTACTTC.

This clonotype was seen a few times. The chain recombines TRBV12-3 or TRBV12-4 with TRBJ2-7; D perhaps matches TRBD2 (6 bases). The CDR3 consists of 17 residues. Trimming stripped 0 bases from V and 11 bases from J, with 26 bases between. Here the CDR3 reads CASSLARGGVSPRIKYF. CDR3 bases: TGTGCCAGCAGTTTAGCGCGGGGTGGGGTTAGCCCCCGGATCAAGTACTTC.

This clonotype was recorded many times. This chain uses TRBV5-1 with TRBJ2-2; D gene uncertain. The CDR3 has 16 amino acids. V gave up 0 bases and J gave up 0 bases, with 9 bases separating them. Per the germline V gene, CDR1 is SGHRS and CDR2 is YFSETQ. The CDR3 nucleotides read TGCGCCAGCAGCTTGGGTGTAACCTCGAACACCGGGGAGCTGTTTTTT. Translating it yields CASSLGVTSNTGELFF.

The chain carries TRBV27 and TRBJ1-2; a weak D match, TRBD1 (5 bases). Germline-derived CDR1 and CDR2 are MNHEY and SMNVEV (reference sequence). The CDR3 sequence is 13 residues long. The V end lost 0 bases, the J end lost 8 bases, and 10 bases lay between the germline ends. The CDR3 nucleotides read TGTGCCAGCAGTTTATCTGAGGCAGGGGGCTACACCTTC. Protein: CASSLSEAGGYTF.

The chain couples TRBV19 to TRBJ1-1, with a possible D match to TRBD1 (5 bases). V lost 5 bases to trimming and J lost 1 base, with 11 bases between them. Germline CDR1 reads LNHDA; CDR2 reads SQIVND (reference sequence). The CDR3 loop spans 14 amino acids. The CDR3 nucleotides are TGTGCCAGTAGTGAGACGGGGCCGAACACTGAAGCTTTCTTT. It translates to CASSETGPNTEAFF.

This clonotype was seen only a few times. The chain employs TRBV24-1 and TRBJ1-6; 7 positions match TRBD1. CDR1 and CDR2 from the germline V gene are KGHDR and SFDVKD. V was clipped by 5 bases and J by 10 bases; unmatched bases: 7. CDR3 length: 14 residues. CDR3 sequence: CATSVRTGGSPLHF. CDR3 bases: TGTGCCACCAGTGTGAGGACAGGCGGCTCACCCCTCCACTTT.

As to this clonotype: This may stem from a read error, because a much larger clone lies one nucleotide away. This sequence joins TRBV6-1 and TRBJ2-7; 7 positions agree with TRBD1. J lost 1 base, V lost 5 bases, and 8 bases had no gene match. The germline CDR1 and CDR2 sequences are MNHNS and SASEGT. This CDR3 spans 15 amino acids. The CDR3 spells CASSKNRGYSYEQYF. The CDR3, as DNA: TGTGCCAGCAGTAAAAACAGGGGCTATTCCTACGAGCAGTACTTC.

This clonotype came up many times. The chain uses TRBV10-3 and TRBJ1-2; TRBD1 is a possible D gene (5 bases). The CDR3 has 14 amino acids. V lost 6 bases, J lost 1 base, and 12 bases lay in between. Germline V CDR1 and CDR2: ENHRY, SYGVKD. CDR3 coding DNA: TGTGCCATCAGGGGGACGCAAGATAACTATGGCTACACCTTC. It specifies CAIRGTQDNYGYTF.

This clonotype was picked up a small number of times. Just one base apart from a much larger clone, this may be a read error. The chain uses TRBV2 and TRBJ1-1; 8 nucleotides line up with TRBD1. From germline, CDR1 is SNHLY and CDR2 FYNNEI. The CDR3 covers 14 residues. V trimming: 6 bases; J trimming: 6 bases; junction bases outside the gene matches: 9. CDR3 nucleotide sequence: TGTGCCAGCAGGAAGATAACAGGGGGATCTGAAGCTTTCTTT. This sequence encodes CASRKITGGSEAFF.

This clonotype was observed many times. The V gene is TRBV7-3, the J gene TRBJ1-6, with 7 bases aligning to TRBD1. Germline assignment: CDR1 SGHTA and CDR2 FQGTGA. V shed 1 base and J 10 bases; nucleotides not matched to a gene: 10. CDR3 size: 16 residues. This chain's CDR3 is CASSLSPTGSGSPLHF. The CDR3 nucleotides read TGTGCCAGCAGCTTAAGCCCGACAGGGTCAGGATCACCCCTCCACTTT.

This chain links TRBV29-1 with TRBJ2-3, with D maybe TRBD2 (6 bases). The CDR3 sequence is 12 residues long. Looked up from germline, CDR1 is SQVTM and CDR2 is ANQGSEA. Trimming removed 7 bases from V and 4 bases from J, with 12 bases in between. The CDR3: CSGFGGPDTQYF. The CDR3 region has the DNA TGCAGCGGTTTCGGAGGGCCAGATACGCAGTATTTT.

This clonotype has at least ten counts. CDR3 loop: CASSLFSGQNSNQPQHF. The CDR3 nucleotides are TGTGCCAGCAGCTTGTTCTCCGGTCAGAATAGCAATCAGCCCCAGCATTTT. The genes are TRBV5-6 and TRBJ1-5; D is unclear. The V and J ends lost 1 base and 0 bases respectively, with 14 bases between them. Germline assignment: CDR1 SGHDT and CDR2 YYEEEE. The CDR3 extends over 17 amino acids.

This clonotype was picked up a small number of times. The genes are TRBV12-3 or TRBV12-4 and TRBJ2-2; 7 bases match TRBD1. CDR3 size: 15 residues. V lost 0 bases to trimming and J lost 3 bases; unmatched junction nucleotides: 1. CDR3 in amino acids: CASSLATGHTGELFF. The CDR3 bases are TGTGCCAGCAGTTTAGCGACAGGGCACACCGGGGAGCTGTTTTTT.

This clonotype was counted at least ten times. The chain has TRBV29-1 and TRBJ1-1; no clear D gene. The CDR3 runs to 13 residues. V lost 2 bases and J lost 2, with 9 bases in between. CDR1 is SQVTM and CDR2 is ANQGSEA in the germline V gene. As DNA, the CDR3 is TGCAGCGTTGAAAGCGGGCGAAACACTGAAGCTTTCTTT. Protein: CSVESGRNTEAFF.

This clonotype has a handful of counts. This chain links TRBV7-9 with TRBJ1-1; TRBD1 agrees at 10 bases. This CDR3 contains 14 residues. CDR1 and CDR2 (germline): SEHNR, FQNEAQ (reference sequence). Unmatched junction bases numbered 8, after V lost 5 bases and J lost 8 bases. The CDR3 protein is CASSQDRGGREAFF. The CDR3 DNA reads TGTGCCAGCAGCCAGGACAGGGGGGGGAGAGAAGCTTTCTTT.

This clonotype was found many times. The CDR3 loop is CASSLGSSRGVIYGYTF. In DNA form, the CDR3 reads TGTGCCAGCAGCTTAGGGTCGTCAAGGGGCGTCATCTATGGCTACACCTTC. The gene calls are TRBV7-2 and TRBJ1-2; tentatively, D is TRBD1 (5 bases). Trimming took 1 base from V and 4 from J, leaving 19 bases between them. This CDR3 has 17 amino acids. Germline lookup yields CDR1 SGHTA and CDR2 FQGNSA.

This clonotype was seen only a few times. Possible read error: a much larger clone is one base away. V is TRBV4-1 and J is TRBJ2-7; a weak D match, TRBD1 (5 bases). CDR1 and CDR2 from the germline V gene are MGHRA and YSYEKL. CDR3 length: 15 amino acids. Trimming removed 8 bases from V and 0 bases from J, with 17 bases in between. CDR3 bases: TGCGCCAGCGGCCTGTTGACAGACTCCTCCTACGAGCAGTACTTC. Translated, it gives CASGLLTDSSYEQYF.

This clonotype showed up just a few times. The chain recombines TRBV25-1 with TRBJ1-1; 9 nucleotides agree with TRBD1. V lost 4 bases and J lost 3; bases outside the gene matches: 9. CDR3 length equals 16 residues. The V gene's germline CDR1 is MGHDK and CDR2 SYGVNS. CDR3 sequence (DNA): TGTGCCAGCAGTGCCTCAGGACAGGGGCGCTACACTGAAGCTTTCTTT. It specifies CASSASGQGRYTEAFF. Full variable domain (missing parts from reference TRBV25-1 and TRBJ1-1): EADIYQTPRYLVIGTGKKITLECSQTMGHDKMYWYQQDPGMELHLIHYSYGVNSTEKGDLSSESTVSRIRTEHFPLTLESARPSHTSQYLCASSASGQGRYTEAFFGQGTRLTVV.

The chain uses TRBV29-1 and TRBJ2-2; 8 bases fit TRBD1. CDR3 length: 13 residues. Germline V gene data show CDR1 as SQVTM and CDR2 as ANQGSEA. Unmatched junction bases numbered 7, after V lost 6 bases and J lost 7 bases. CDR3 protein: CSVRGQGHGELFF. CDR3 nucleotides: TGCAGCGTCAGGGGGCAGGGACACGGGGAGCTGTTTTTT.

The V gene is TRBV24-1, the J gene TRBJ2-5; D is perhaps TRBD1 or TRBD2 (5 bases each). This CDR3 is 13 amino acids long. V lost 4 bases, J lost 7 bases, and 12 bases lay in between. Looked up from germline, CDR1 is KGHDR and CDR2 is SFDVKD. CDR3 sequence: CATSETTGTTQYF. DNA for the CDR3: TGTGCCACCAGTGAAACTACCGGGACGACCCAGTACTTC.

The sample holds a few counts of this clonotype. J is TRBJ2-7 and V is TRBV6-7, with no clear D. TRBV6-7 is noted as an ORF with a role that remains uncertain. The length of the CDR3 is 15 residues. V lost 0 bases and J lost 0, with 9 bases in between. This chain's CDR3 is CASSYSNGYSYEQYF. The CDR3 DNA reads TGTGCCAGCAGTTACTCGAATGGGTACTCCTACGAGCAGTACTTC.

At least ten counts were recorded for this clonotype. The chain links TRBV2 to TRBJ2-5; no clear D gene. The V gene's germline CDR1 is SNHLY and CDR2 FYNNEI. V dropped 8 bases and J dropped 7 bases, with 17 bases sitting between them. This CDR3 comprises 13 residues. CDR3 residues: CASATAPMMTQYF. DNA for the CDR3: TGTGCCAGCGCAACGGCCCCAATGATGACCCAGTACTTC.